The rows below give T cell receptor beta chains drawn from one sample of a study of blood T cell repertoires in COVID-19. The method was immunoSEQ multiplex PCR; TCRdb's version includes in-frame clones alone and lacks a portion of them. The sample consists of over 200,000 clones, about nine tenths of them appearing once. Sequenced material: peripheral blood. These receptors all stem from a man aged 60-69 years who had recovered from COVID-19. The CDR3 runs from the conserved cysteine through the conserved F or W. A D gene is named only where the DNA matches it firmly. Where a row states a size, it is once, few, many or the class of an expanded clone; other rows omit it.

V gene	J gene	D gene	clone size	CDR3 protein	CDR3 DNA
TRBV3-1/TRBV3-2	TRBJ2-2	TRBD1	-	CASSQQTQTTGAELFF	TGTGCCAGCAGCCAACAGACACAGACGACAGGGGCAGAGCTGTTTTTT
TRBV19	TRBJ2-2	TRBD2	once	CASSIFSASGRNTGELFF	TGTGCCAGTAGTATCTTCTCGGCTAGCGGGAGGAACACCGGGGAGCTGTTTTTT
TRBV19	TRBJ1-6	-	-	CASRTAYNSPLHF	TGTGCCAGCCGTACAGCCTATAATTCACCCCTCCACTTT
TRBV19	TRBJ1-4	-	-	CASSTADSKLFF	TGTGCCAGTAGTACCGCCGACAGCAAACTGTTTTTT
TRBV30	TRBJ2-4	-	-	CAWSGRALAKNIQYF	TGTGCCTGGAGCGGCAGGGCGCTAGCCAAAAACATTCAGTACTTC
TRBV6-5	TRBJ1-2	TRBD1	few	CASSLTGSGYTF	TGTGCCAGCAGTTTGACAGGGAGCGGCTACACCTTC
TRBV4-1	TRBJ2-3	-	-	CASSQQALSTDTQYF	TGCGCCAGCAGCCAACAAGCGCTGAGCACAGATACGCAGTATTTT
TRBV21-1	TRBJ1-1	-	-	CASSKERPRNTEAFF	TGTGCCAGCAGCAAAGAGCGGCCCCGGAACACTGAAGCTTTCTTT
TRBV6-5	TRBJ1-2	TRBD1	-	CASTGTAHGGYTF	TGTGCCAGCACCGGGACAGCCCATGGGGGCTACACCTTC
TRBV6-5	TRBJ1-4	-	-	CASDFSYPAEKLFF	TGTGCCAGCGATTTTTCATATCCCGCGGAAAAACTGTTTTTT
TRBV27	TRBJ2-7	-	-	CASSSGQFYEQYF	TGTGCCAGCAGCTCCGGACAGTTTTACGAGCAGTACTTC
TRBV4-1	TRBJ1-2	TRBD1	once	CASSQVDRGFYGYTF	TGCGCCAGCAGCCAAGTGGACAGGGGGTTTTATGGCTACACCTTC
TRBV25-1	TRBJ1-3	TRBD1	-	CASSERWDSSRHTIYF	TGTGCCAGCAGTGAACGGTGGGACAGTAGTCGTCACACCATATATTTT
TRBV6-5	TRBJ1-4	TRBD1	once	CASNLQGAFPEKLFF	TGTGCCAGCAACTTACAGGGGGCCTTTCCGGAAAAACTGTTTTTT
TRBV11-2	TRBJ2-7	TRBD2	-	CASSFGLALFYEQYF	TGTGCCAGCAGCTTCGGACTAGCCTTATTCTACGAGCAGTACTTC
TRBV7-2	TRBJ1-5	TRBD1	-	CASSLGDRDQPQHF	TGTGCCAGCAGCTTAGGGGACAGGGATCAGCCCCAGCATTTT
TRBV6-5	TRBJ2-7	TRBD1	-	CASSLDRAPYEQYF	TGTGCCAGCAGTCTGGACAGGGCGCCCTACGAGCAGTACTTC
TRBV29-1	TRBJ2-1	TRBD1	-	CSAQGLLGNEQFF	TGCAGCGCACAGGGGTTATTAGGCAATGAGCAGTTCTTC
TRBV12-3/TRBV12-4	TRBJ1-1	-	-	CASSQSGNTEAFF	TGTGCCAGCAGCCAATCCGGGAACACTGAAGCTTTCTTT
TRBV11-2	TRBJ1-1	-	few	CASSPSSRGSAEAFF	TGTGCCAGCAGCCCTTCGAGTCGAGGGTCCGCTGAAGCTTTCTTT
TRBV27	TRBJ2-3	TRBD2	once	CASSLPGGTQYF	TGTGCCAGCAGTTTGCCGGGGGGTACGCAGTATTTT
TRBV19	TRBJ2-4	TRBD1	few	CASRDGQGGKNIQYF	TGTGCCAGTAGGGATGGACAGGGGGGCAAAAACATTCAGTACTTC
TRBV5-1	TRBJ2-7	TRBD1	-	CASSLAGTAYEQYF	TGCGCCAGCAGCTTGGCGGGGACAGCCTACGAGCAGTACTTC
TRBV19	TRBJ2-4	TRBD1	-	CASMTTGGPWRVGNIQYF	TGTGCCAGTATGACCACAGGGGGCCCGTGGAGAGTCGGAAACATTCAGTACTTC
TRBV7-9	TRBJ2-7	-	-	CASSLVWQGQSYEQYF	TGTGCCAGCAGCTTAGTCTGGCAGGGGCAATCCTACGAGCAGTACTTC